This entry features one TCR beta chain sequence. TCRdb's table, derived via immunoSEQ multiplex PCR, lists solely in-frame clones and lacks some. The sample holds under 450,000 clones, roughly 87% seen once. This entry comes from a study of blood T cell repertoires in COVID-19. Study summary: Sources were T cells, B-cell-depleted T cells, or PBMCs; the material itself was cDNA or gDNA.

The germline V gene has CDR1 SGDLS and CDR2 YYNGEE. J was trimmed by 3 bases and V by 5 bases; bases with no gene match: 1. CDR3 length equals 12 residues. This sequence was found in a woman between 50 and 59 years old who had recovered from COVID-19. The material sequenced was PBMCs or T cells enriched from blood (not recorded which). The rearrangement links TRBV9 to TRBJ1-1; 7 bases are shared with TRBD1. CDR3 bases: TGTGCCAGCAGGGGGACAGACACTGAAGCTTTCTTT. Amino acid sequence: CASRGTDTEAFF. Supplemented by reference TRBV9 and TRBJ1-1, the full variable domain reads DSGVTQTPKHLITATGQRVTLRCSPRSGDLSVYWYQQSLDQGLQFLIQYYNGEERAKGNILERFSAQQFPDLHSELNLSSLELGDSALYFCASRGTDTEAFFGQGTRLTVV.